A selection of T cell receptor beta chains follows, all from one sample in a study of human T cells and chemical hapten exposure. TCRdb analysed the RACE reads with MiXCR anew, one entry per CDR3 protein. The table shows over 30,000 distinct CDR3 sequences, with around a tenth occurring only once. The sequences come from whole blood, collected in connection with sensitization to the hapten diphenylcyclopropenone (DPC). The receptor set was obtained from a man aged 45-60 years with alopecia areata. Some clones in this sample may be carry-over from other donors' samples. The CDR3 runs from the conserved cysteine through the conserved F or W. D genes are given only for firm matches. Clone size is given for some rows only: seen once, a few or many times, or a class if the clone is expanded.

cdr3_aa cdr3_nt j_call v_call d_call clone_size
CASSESTGWDRGHQPQHF TGTGCCAGCAGTGAATCCACTGGCTGGGACAGGGGTCATCAGCCCCAGCATTTT TRBJ1-5 TRBV2 TRBD1 many
CSVEDRYEQYF TGCAGCGTTGAAGATAGGTACGAGCAGTACTTC TRBJ2-7 TRBV29-1 . .
CASSYEWADGRNQPQHF TGTGCCAGCAGCTATGAGTGGGCGGACGGACGCAATCAGCCCCAGCATTTT TRBJ1-5 TRBV28 . many
CASRLQDSYNEQFF TGTGCCAGCAGGCTCCAGGACTCCTACAATGAGCAGTTCTTC TRBJ2-1 TRBV5-4 . few
CASSLGQAQEKLFF TGTGCCAGCAGCTTGGGACAGGCGCAGGAAAAACTGTTTTTT TRBJ1-4 TRBV7-9 TRBD1 few
CATSQGRQETQYF TGTGCCACGTCCCAAGGGAGGCAAGAGACCCAGTACTTC TRBJ2-5 TRBV27 . many
CASSLRGSYNEQFF TGTGCCAGCAGCTTGAGGGGATCCTACAATGAGCAGTTCTTC TRBJ2-1 TRBV5-4 . .
CASSKDGETGEDTEAFF TGTGCCAGCAGCAAAGATGGGGAGACAGGGGAGGACACTGAAGCTTTCTTT TRBJ1-1 TRBV21-1 . few
CASSLSGEVWNEQFF TGTGCCAGCAGTTTGTCGGGGGAGGTGTGGAATGAGCAGTTCTTC TRBJ2-1 TRBV27 . many
CSATTSGIYNEQFF TGCAGTGCTACGACTAGCGGGATCTACAATGAGCAGTTCTTC TRBJ2-1 TRBV20-1 TRBD2 few
CSARGTVGGGYTF TGCAGTGCTAGAGGGACAGTGGGAGGTGGCTACACCTTC TRBJ1-2 TRBV20-1 . few